The 21 T cell receptor beta chains below all came from one sample that was sequenced in a study of neoadjuvant anti-PD-1 for oral cavity cancer. Time point noted: after neoadjuvant nivolumab, at surgical resection. Method: immunoSEQ multiplex PCR; TCRdb's copy keeps in-frame clones and lacks some. The sample has 7,000 to 8,000 clones, 67% seen once. Specimen: PBMCs, collected after nivolumab (anti-PD-1) treatment. The receptor set was obtained from a person aged 35 to 85 with oral cavity squamous cell carcinoma.

The V and J genes are TRBV6-4 and TRBJ2-3; 13 bases match TRBD2. CDR1 is MRHNA, CDR2 SNTAGT, per germline. The CDR3 extends over 15 amino acids. The ends lost 2 bases at V and 4 bases at J; junction bases unmatched: 0. For the CDR3, the DNA is TGTGCCAGCAGTGACACTAGCGGGGGGGCAGATACGCAGTATTTT. Amino acids: CASSDTSGGADTQYF.

CDR3 residues: CASSEALFGGEDEQYF. The CDR3 DNA reads as TGTGCCAGCAGCGAGGCTCTCTTCGGGGGAGAGGACGAGCAGTACTTC. The rearrangement joins TRBV9 to TRBJ2-7; a possible D gene is TRBD2 (6 bases). This CDR3 has 16 residues. V was clipped by 3 bases and J by 5 bases, with 21 bases between them. Germline V gene data show CDR1 as SGDLS and CDR2 as YYNGEE.

The chain recombines TRBV10-3 with TRBJ2-3; 8 bases are shared with TRBD2. The germline CDR1 and CDR2 sequences are ENHRY and SYGVKD. V was clipped by 0 bases and J by 2 bases; unmatched bases: 10. The CDR3 is 18 residues long. CDR3 coding DNA: TGTGCCATCAGTGAGTCCGCCGGCGGCGGGGGGTACACAGATACGCAGTATTTT. The encoded protein is CAISESAGGGGYTDTQYF.

This clone was picked up one time. V usage is TRBV10-1 and J usage is TRBJ2-7; perhaps TRBD1 as D (5 bases). Germline V gene sequence: CDR1 WNHNN, CDR2 SYGVQD (reference sequence). The CDR3 length is 12 residues. V shed 8 bases and J shed 0 bases, with 8 bases lying between them. DNA of the CDR3: TGCGCCAGCTCAGGGTCCTCCTACGAGCAGTACTTC. It encodes CASSGSSYEQYF.

This clone was counted a single time. In the same sample, other DNA sequences code for this CDR3. The chain joins TRBV2 to TRBJ2-6; 8 bases match TRBD1. The CDR3 spans 17 residues. V lost 6 bases and J lost 0; bases outside the gene matches: 7. Germline V gene sequence: CDR1 SNHLY, CDR2 FYNNEI. CDR3 region: CASRAGTGISGANVLTF. CDR3 bases: TGTGCCAGCAGAGCCGGGACAGGTATCTCTGGGGCCAACGTCCTGACTTTC.

Details on this clone: Different DNA sequences within this sample yield the same CDR3. The genes are TRBV7-9 and TRBJ1-1; the D is unclear. Trimming took off 1 base at V and 0 bases at J, with 0 bases between the two ends. The CDR3 loop spans 12 amino acids. Germline V gene data show CDR1 as SEHNR and CDR2 as FQNEAQ (reference sequence). CDR3 loop: CASSLVNTEAFF. The CDR3 DNA is TGTGCCAGCAGCTTAGTGAACACTGAAGCTTTCTTT.

The chain is built from TRBV5-1 and TRBJ2-3; the D gene is possibly TRBD1 (7 bases). The CDR3 covers 16 residues. V lost 4 bases, J lost 3 bases, and 18 bases lay in between. Germline V CDR1 and CDR2: SGHRS, YFSETQ. The DNA of the CDR3 is TGCGCCAGCAGCCTGGCCCCGCAGGGGGGTACAGATACGCAGTATTTT. This sequence encodes CASSLAPQGGTDTQYF.

The genes are TRBV15 and TRBJ1-1, with 9 bases identical to TRBD1. V trimming: 3 bases; J trimming: 0 bases; junction bases outside the gene matches: 11. The CDR3 loop spans 18 amino acids. Germline CDR1 reads LNHNV; CDR2 reads YYDKDF (reference sequence). The CDR3 loop is CATSSEWGQGPMNTEAFF. The CDR3 region has the DNA TGTGCCACCAGCAGCGAATGGGGACAGGGCCCTATGAACACTGAAGCTTTCTTT.

The V gene is TRBV6-5, the J gene TRBJ2-1; a possible D gene is TRBD1 (5 bases). Germline CDR1 MNHEY, CDR2 SVGAGI. Between the trimmed V and J ends, which lost 5 bases and 1 base, there was a span of 12 bases. The CDR3 covers 15 residues. The CDR3 region is CASSVTGVSYNEQFF. For the CDR3, the DNA is TGTGCCAGCAGTGTCACAGGTGTTTCCTACAATGAGCAGTTCTTC.

This clone has only a few counts. The gene calls are TRBV7-6 and TRBJ1-6; tentative D call: TRBD1 (6 bases). Trimming removed 1 base from V and 6 bases from J, with 10 bases in between. This CDR3 comprises 15 residues. CDR1 is SGHVS, CDR2 FNYEAQ, per germline. CDR3 bases: TGTGCCAGCAGCTTAGAACAGGGCAGTAATTCACCCCTCCACTTT. Amino acids: CASSLEQGSNSPLHF.

The V gene is TRBV28, the J gene TRBJ1-4; D is unclear. The V end lost 3 bases, the J end lost 1 base, and 12 bases lay between the germline ends. Germline CDR1 reads MDHEN; CDR2 reads SYDVKM. This CDR3 has 16 amino acids. CDR3 residues: CASSFPGRGTNEKLFF. The CDR3 region has the DNA TGTGCCAGCAGTTTTCCCGGGCGGGGAACTAATGAAAAACTGTTTTTT.

The V and J genes are TRBV7-2 and TRBJ1-2; unclear D gene. This CDR3 has 17 amino acids. CDR1 SGHTA and CDR2 FQGNSA come from the germline V gene. Trimming stripped 2 bases from V and 1 base from J, with 17 bases between. The CDR3 DNA reads as TGTGCCAGCAGCTTATTAGCGTTGAGCTCGAGTAACTATGGCTACACCTTC. Amino acid sequence: CASSLLALSSSNYGYTF.

The chain joins TRBV11-2 to TRBJ1-2; TRBD1 agrees at 8 bases. Looked up from germline, CDR1 is SGHAT and CDR2 is FQNNGV. The junction had 4 bases not matched to a gene; V was cut back by 4 bases and J by 3 bases. The CDR3 is made up of 14 amino acids. This chain's CDR3 is CASSWPTGDYGYTF. CDR3 sequence (DNA): TGTGCCAGCAGCTGGCCGACAGGGGACTATGGCTACACCTTC.

This chain joins TRBV9 and TRBJ1-4, with TRBD1 identical over 8 bases. The junction had 11 bases not matched to a gene; V was cut back by 0 bases and J by 7 bases. This CDR3 has 17 residues. Looked up from germline, CDR1 is SGDLS and CDR2 is YYNGEE. The CDR3 here is CASSVGQGAIGGEKLFF. DNA for the CDR3: TGTGCCAGCAGCGTAGGGCAGGGGGCAATCGGCGGTGAAAAACTGTTTTTT.

The chain employs TRBV7-3 and TRBJ1-6, with a weak D call TRBD1 (6 bases). With 2 bases removed from V and 3 bases from J, the gap between germline ends came to 17 bases. The V gene's germline CDR1 is SGHTA and CDR2 FQGTGA. The CDR3 runs 18 residues. Here the CDR3 DNA reads TGTGCCAGCAGCTTAGCCGCACAGGGTGTTAACTATAATTCACCCCTCCACTTT. Protein sequence: CASSLAAQGVNYNSPLHF.

This clone occurred a few times. The chain links TRBV2 to TRBJ1-2; no clear D gene. With 4 bases removed from V and 8 bases from J, the gap between germline ends came to 11 bases. CDR3 length: 12 amino acids. Germline V CDR1 and CDR2: SNHLY, FYNNEI. The CDR3 DNA reads as TGTGCCAGCAGTGTGACGCGTATGGGCTACACCTTC. Encoded protein: CASSVTRMGYTF.

The chain carries TRBV19 and TRBJ2-1, with 8 bases aligning to TRBD1. The CDR3 has 16 amino acids. The germline CDR1 and CDR2 sequences are LNHDA and SQIVND (reference sequence). The ends lost 4 bases at V and 7 bases at J; junction bases unmatched: 12. Written as DNA, the CDR3 is TGTGCCAGTAGTACCGCGGACAGGGCACGTAGGAATGAGCAGTTCTTC. This sequence encodes CASSTADRARRNEQFF.

The genes are TRBV2 and TRBJ1-1; perhaps TRBD1 as D (6 bases). The V end was cut by 6 bases, the J end by 4 bases, with 15 bases between. Germline CDR1 reads SNHLY; CDR2 reads FYNNEI. CDR3 size: 14 residues. Here the CDR3 DNA reads TGTGCCAGCAGGACAGGCACCTCATTCACTGAAGCTTTCTTT. Its translation is CASRTGTSFTEAFF. The full variable domain, in which reference TRBV2 and TRBJ1-1 provide the parts outside the CDR3, is EPEVTQTPSHQVTQMGQEVILRCVPISNHLYFYWYRQILGQKVEFLVSFYNNEISEKSEIFDDQFSVERPDGSNFTLKIRSTKLEDSAMYFCASRTGTSFTEAFFGQGTRLTVV.

V gene TRBV28 combines with J gene TRBJ2-7; 10 nucleotides agree with TRBD1. J was trimmed by 3 bases and V by 5 bases; bases with no gene match: 10. CDR3 size: 16 residues. The V gene's germline CDR1 is MDHEN and CDR2 SYDVKM. The CDR3 DNA reads as TGTGCCAGCAGTCCCGGCCCGGGACAGGGGTACTACGAGCAGTACTTC. Translation gives CASSPGPGQGYYEQYF. The full variable domain, its missing parts supplied by reference TRBV28 and TRBJ2-7, is DVKVTQSSRYLVKRTGEKVFLECVQDMDHENMFWYRQDPGLGLRLIYFSYDVKMKEKGDIPEGYSVSREKKERFSLILESASTNQTSMYLCASSPGPGQGYYEQYFGPGTRLTVT.

This clone was counted a few times. The CDR3 DNA is TGTGCCACCAGCAGAGGAAGGGGTCGGGAGACCCAGTACTTC. This translates into CATSRGRGRETQYF. The chain employs TRBV15 and TRBJ2-5, with D maybe TRBD1 (5 bases). This CDR3 has 14 residues. The V gene lost 1 base and the J gene lost 5 bases, with 11 bases spanning the gap. CDR1 and CDR2 from the germline V gene are LNHNV and YYDKDF (reference sequence).

For the CDR3, the DNA is TGCGCCAGCAGCCAAGGGATCCTCAGCAGACTCATGAACACTGAAGCTTTCTTT. Amino acid sequence: CASSQGILSRLMNTEAFF. The chain joins TRBV4-1 to TRBJ1-1, with unresolved D. V was cut by 1 base and J by 0 bases, with 18 bases left in between. CDR1 and CDR2 (germline): MGHRA, YSYEKL. This CDR3 contains 18 residues.